The 13 T cell receptor beta chains given below trace back to one sample, sequenced in a study of beta chain features in type 1 diabetes. The authors reverse transcribed all of the isolated RNA, so sequencing captured expressed TCRB transcripts. Data came from immunoSEQ multiplex PCR; TCRdb stores just in-frame clones and leaves some out. The sample lists about 620,000 clones, roughly 16% occurring once. Sequencing was done on a sample of naive CD4+ T cells from blood. These receptors all stem from a man between 18 and 35 years old in good health.

This clone appeared a few times. This chain uses TRBV19 with TRBJ2-1; TRBD2 agrees at 8 bases. This CDR3 contains 17 residues. V lost 1 base and J lost 1; bases outside the gene matches: 6. The germline gives CDR1 LNHDA, CDR2 SQIVND (reference sequence). For the CDR3, the DNA is TGTGCCAGTAGTATAGGGAGCGGGAGAGGATCCTACAATGAGCAGTTCTTC. This sequence encodes CASSIGSGRGSYNEQFF.

The chain carries TRBV5-4 and TRBJ1-1, with TRBD1 as a possible D gene (5 bases). This CDR3 comprises 14 residues. CDR1 SGHNT and CDR2 YYREEE come from the germline V gene (reference sequence). The germline V and J ends were trimmed by 5 bases and 0 bases, with 11 bases remaining between them. CDR3 residues: CASSLTVLNTEAFF. The CDR3 DNA is TGTGCCAGCAGTCTGACAGTACTGAACACTGAAGCTTTCTTT.

The chain carries TRBV19 and TRBJ2-2; D possibly corresponds to TRBD2 (6 bases). V dropped 8 bases and J dropped 0 bases, with 7 bases sitting between them. Germline V lookup: CDR1 LNHDA, CDR2 SQIVND (reference sequence). The CDR3 runs to 13 residues. Here the CDR3 reads CASGRPNTGELFF. The CDR3 coding sequence is TGTGCCAGTGGGAGGCCGAACACCGGGGAGCTGTTTTTT.

The V call is TRBV14, the J call TRBJ1-1; D perhaps matches TRBD1 (5 bases). V lost 3 bases and J 4 bases, leaving 12 bases between the germline ends. This CDR3 is 14 amino acids long. The germline CDR1 and CDR2 sequences are SGHDN and FVKESK. CDR3 protein: CASSHLGGGTEAFF. As DNA, the CDR3 is TGTGCCAGCAGCCACTTAGGTGGGGGCACTGAAGCTTTCTTT.

The genes are TRBV11-2 and TRBJ2-5, with 11 bases identical to TRBD2. The CDR3 has 15 amino acids. J lost 11 bases, V lost 5 bases, and 13 bases had no gene match. Germline V gives CDR1 SGHAT, CDR2 FQNNGV. The CDR3 nucleotides are TGTGCCAGCAGCCCCGACTCCGGGACTAGCGGCAGACAGTACTTC. As protein: CASSPDSGTSGRQYF.

The chain uses TRBV4-3 and TRBJ2-3; no definite D call. CDR1 LGHNA and CDR2 YSLEER come from the germline V gene. V lost 0 bases, J lost 0 bases, and 7 bases lay in between. The CDR3 has 15 amino acids. CDR3 residues: CASSQERASTDTQYF. In DNA, the CDR3 is TGCGCCAGCAGCCAAGAACGAGCTAGCACAGATACGCAGTATTTT.

The chain employs TRBV28 and TRBJ1-5; D unclear. In germline, CDR1 is MDHEN, CDR2 SYDVKM. Trimming pared 8 bases from V and 9 bases from J, leaving 14 bases between. The CDR3 is made up of 12 amino acids. CDR3 sequence: CASGNSPGPQHF. CDR3 nucleotides: TGTGCCAGCGGGAATTCCCCGGGGCCCCAGCATTTT.

V is TRBV5-6 and J is TRBJ2-5; D unclear. This CDR3 region has 12 residues. V was clipped by 0 bases and J by 4 bases, with 4 bases between them. Per germline, CDR1 SGHDT and CDR2 YYEEEE. The CDR3 nucleotides are TGTGCCAGCAGCTTGGTATCAGAGACCCAGTACTTC. Protein sequence: CASSLVSETQYF.

The chain couples TRBV4-1 to TRBJ2-3; 11 bases align to TRBD2. The CDR3 runs 16 residues. V dropped 4 bases and J dropped 0; count of bases not matched to a gene: 3. CDR1 and CDR2 (germline): MGHRA, YSYEKL. The CDR3 nucleotides are TGCGCCAGCAGCCCTAGCGGGAGGCCTAGCACAGATACGCAGTATTTT. Translated, it gives CASSPSGRPSTDTQYF.

The chain employs TRBV25-1 and TRBJ2-3, with D possibly matching TRBD1 (5 bases). The V gene lost 3 bases and the J gene lost 2 bases, with 15 bases spanning the gap. This CDR3 has 16 amino acids. Germline values: CDR1 MGHDK, CDR2 SYGVNS. DNA of the CDR3: TGTGCCAGCAGTGATGGTTCGACAGCCGTCACAGATACGCAGTATTTT. It specifies CASSDGSTAVTDTQYF.

This chain links TRBV29-1 with TRBJ1-5, with 8 bases aligning to TRBD1. V was clipped by 7 bases and J by 7 bases; unmatched bases: 15. From germline, CDR1 is SQVTM and CDR2 ANQGSEA. The CDR3 spans 15 residues. The CDR3 loop is CSAETDRDRRQPQHF. CDR3 sequence (DNA): TGCAGCGCCGAGACGGACAGGGACCGACGGCAGCCCCAGCATTTT.

There are a few counts of this clone. The CDR3 sequence is CASSFGQIEAFF. CDR3 DNA: TGTGCCAGCAGCTTCGGACAGATTGAAGCTTTCTTT. The gene calls are TRBV5-5 and TRBJ1-1; tentative D call: TRBD1 (6 bases). The CDR3 sequence is 12 residues long. In germline, CDR1 is SGHKS, CDR2 YYEKEE (reference sequence). V was clipped by 2 bases and J by 7 bases, with 9 bases between them.

The V gene is TRBV12-5, the J gene TRBJ2-1; 12 positions agree with TRBD1. Germline lookup yields CDR1 LGHNT and CDR2 FRNRAP. The CDR3 covers 15 residues. With V trimmed by 4 bases and J by 7 bases, 5 bases remained unmatched. Here the CDR3 DNA reads TGTGCTAGTGGTTCGGGACAGGGGGCTAATAATGAGCAGTTCTTC. Protein product: CASGSGQGANNEQFF.